The 14 T cell receptor beta chains given below trace back to one sample, sequenced in a study of OX40 agonist ivuxolimab in advanced cancers. Profiling relied on immunoSEQ multiplex PCR, and the TCRdb table lists in-frame clones only, not all of them. The sample lists approximately 70,000 clones; more than 60% were seen once. The sequenced sample was CD4+ or CD8+ T cells sorted from blood, obtained in a trial of the OX40 agonist ivuxolimab. Every receptor here comes from an adult with an advanced solid tumor such as melanoma, head and neck, liver or kidney cancer.

This chain joins TRBV29-1 and TRBJ1-1; D might be TRBD1 (5 bases). The CDR3 runs 12 residues. Germline CDR1 reads SQVTM; CDR2 reads ANQGSEA. The germline V and J ends were trimmed by 6 bases and 4 bases, with 12 bases remaining between them. The CDR3 sequence is CSVRRDTTEAFF. CDR3 in DNA: TGCAGCGTACGCAGGGATACCACTGAAGCTTTCTTT.

This chain connects TRBV30 to TRBJ2-5; D perhaps matches TRBD2 (6 bases). The V gene's germline CDR1 is GTSNPN and CDR2 SVGIG (reference sequence). CDR3 size: 15 residues. The ends were cut back, 1 base at V and 3 bases at J, with 15 bases in the middle. DNA of the CDR3: TGTGCCTGGAGTGGAATAGCGGAATTAGAAGAGACCCAGTACTTC. Its translation: CAWSGIAELEETQYF.

This CDR3 is CASSGSGTPQETQYF. The CDR3 bases are TGTGCCAGCAGCGGGTCCGGGACACCCCAAGAGACCCAGTACTTC. V gene TRBV9 combines with J gene TRBJ2-5; TRBD1 might be the D (6 bases). The CDR3 has 15 amino acids. V was pared by 3 bases and J by 1 base, with 13 bases between. The germline V gene has CDR1 SGDLS and CDR2 YYNGEE.

This chain uses TRBV4-2 with TRBJ1-2; 8 bases line up with TRBD1. The CDR3 length is 15 residues. The junction had 4 bases not matched to a gene; V was cut back by 4 bases and J by 0 bases. Per the germline V gene, CDR1 is LGHNA and CDR2 is YNFKEQ. The CDR3 sequence is CASSPDRGANYGYTF. CDR3 in DNA: TGTGCCAGCAGCCCTGACAGGGGTGCTAACTATGGCTACACCTTC.

This clone was picked up one time. The chain combines TRBV5-4 with TRBJ1-5; D is ambiguous. The CDR3 is 13 amino acids. Germline assignment: CDR1 SGHNT and CDR2 YYREEE (reference sequence). Trimming took off 1 base at V and 5 bases at J, with 7 bases between the two ends. The CDR3 nucleotides are TGTGCCAGCAGCTTGAGCCCTTATCAGCCCCAGCATTTT. Amino acids: CASSLSPYQPQHF.

A note on this clone: An end of the junction does not agree with germline; a read error may underlie this. This CDR3 is also generated by other DNA sequences in the sample. The gene calls are TRBV18 and TRBJ2-7, with D possibly being TRBD1 (5 bases). Germline lookup yields CDR1 KGHSH and CDR2 LQKENI. This CDR3 is 16 amino acids long. This CDR3 reads CASSPQSISGFGEQYF. The CDR3 region has the DNA TGTGCCAGTTCACCCCAGTCCATTTCAGGGTTCGGCGAGCAGTACTTC. Together with reference TRBV18 and TRBJ2-7, the CDR3 gives the full variable domain: NAGVMQNPRHLVRRRGQEARLRCSPMKGHSHVYWYRQLPEEGLKFMVYLQKENIIDESGMPKERFSAEFPKEGPSILRIQQVVRGDSAAYFCASSPQSISGFGEQYFGPGTRLTVT.

The count of this clone is one. The chain joins TRBV5-5 to TRBJ2-7, with D possibly TRBD2 on 6 matching bases. The CDR3 is 15 residues long. Per the germline V gene, CDR1 is SGHKS and CDR2 is YYEKEE (reference sequence). Trimming cost V 4 bases and J 4 bases, with 18 bases left between them. The CDR3 region has the DNA TGTGCCAGCAGCCTAATCGGGACTTCTGCTTACGAGCAGTACTTC. Protein sequence: CASSLIGTSAYEQYF.

The count of this clone is one. This sequence joins TRBV28 and TRBJ1-4; D gene ambiguous. V lost 6 bases and J 3 bases, leaving 11 bases between the germline ends. This CDR3 has 14 amino acids. The germline V gene has CDR1 MDHEN and CDR2 SYDVKM. Here the CDR3 reads CASRMAPPNEKLFF. The DNA for the CDR3 is TGTGCCAGCAGAATGGCACCCCCTAATGAAAAACTGTTTTTT.

The rearrangement links TRBV6-4 to TRBJ1-4, with D unclear. Germline V gene data show CDR1 as MRHNA and CDR2 as SNTAGT. V was pared by 3 bases and J by 7 bases, with 18 bases between. This CDR3 spans 16 amino acids. The CDR3 sequence: CASSEDLDFSGEKLFF. The CDR3 nucleotides are TGTGCCAGCAGTGAGGACCTCGACTTTAGTGGTGAAAAACTGTTTTTT.

The chain combines TRBV30 with TRBJ1-1, with D possibly TRBD1 on 5 matching bases. The V gene's germline CDR1 is GTSNPN and CDR2 SVGIG (reference sequence). This CDR3 spans 15 amino acids. Trimming took off 0 bases at V and 2 bases at J, with 13 bases between the two ends. The DNA of the CDR3 is TGTGCCTGGAGTGTACCGGGGGGAGTAAACACTGAAGCTTTCTTT. Protein product: CAWSVPGGVNTEAFF.

This chain connects TRBV14 to TRBJ2-3; D gene uncertain. V was cut by 4 bases and J by 7 bases, with 9 bases left in between. This CDR3 region has 12 residues. Per germline, CDR1 SGHDN and CDR2 FVKESK. CDR3 sequence (DNA): TGTGCCAGCAGCCTTCAACGCAATACGCAGTATTTT. Translation gives CASSLQRNTQYF.

The rearrangement links TRBV11-2 to TRBJ1-1; TRBD1 is a possible D gene (5 bases). CDR3 length: 14 residues. The V gene lost 8 bases and the J gene lost 7 bases, with 20 bases spanning the gap. Germline assignment: CDR1 SGHAT and CDR2 FQNNGV. In DNA, the CDR3 is TGTGCCAGCGACTGGGGGGGAACCTCCGGTGAAGCTTTCTTT. This gives the protein CASDWGGTSGEAFF.

This chain joins TRBV27 and TRBJ2-3; 7 nucleotides match TRBD2. The V gene's germline CDR1 is MNHEY and CDR2 SMNVEV (reference sequence). The CDR3 covers 13 residues. J lost 1 base, V lost 6 bases, and 1 base had no gene match. The CDR3 loop reads CASRTSGTDTQYF. DNA for the CDR3: TGTGCCAGCAGAACTAGCGGCACAGATACGCAGTATTTT.

The chain joins TRBV6-6 to TRBJ2-7; no definite D call. Trimming took off 0 bases at V and 2 bases at J, with 8 bases between the two ends. This CDR3 spans 14 amino acids. From germline, CDR1 is MNHNY and CDR2 SVGAGI (reference sequence). The CDR3 sequence: CASSYSYTTYEQYF. The CDR3 DNA is TGTGCCAGCAGTTACTCTTACACTACCTACGAGCAGTACTTC.